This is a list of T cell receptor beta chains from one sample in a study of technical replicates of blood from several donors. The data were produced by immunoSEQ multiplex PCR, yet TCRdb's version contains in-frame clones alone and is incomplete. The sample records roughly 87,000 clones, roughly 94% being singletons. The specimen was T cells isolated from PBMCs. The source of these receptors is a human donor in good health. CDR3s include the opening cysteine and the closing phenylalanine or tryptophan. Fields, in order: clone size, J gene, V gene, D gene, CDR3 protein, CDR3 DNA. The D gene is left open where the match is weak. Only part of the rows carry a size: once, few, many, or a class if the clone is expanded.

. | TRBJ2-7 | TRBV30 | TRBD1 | CAWSVGGYSYEQYF | TGTGCCTGGAGTGTAGGGGGCTACTCCTACGAGCAGTACTTC
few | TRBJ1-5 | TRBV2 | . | CASHEGTGSQPQHF | TGTGCCAGCCACGAGGGAACAGGGTCTCAGCCCCAGCATTTT
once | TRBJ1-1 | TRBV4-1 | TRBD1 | CASSTTHRLPGQVSEAFF | TGCGCCAGCAGTACTACGCACCGACTCCCGGGACAGGTTTCTGAAGCTTTCTTT
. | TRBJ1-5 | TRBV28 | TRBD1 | CASSFWGSGQGNQPQHF | TGTGCCAGCAGTTTCTGGGGGTCGGGACAGGGCAATCAGCCCCAGCATTTT
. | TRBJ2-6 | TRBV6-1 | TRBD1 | CASSKDRGHSGANVLTF | TGTGCCAGCAGTAAAGACAGGGGGCACTCTGGGGCCAACGTCCTGACTTTC
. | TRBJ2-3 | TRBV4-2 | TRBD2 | CASSQGGASGGTDTQYF | TGTGCCAGCAGCCAAGGCGGTGCGAGCGGGGGCACAGATACGCAGTATTTT
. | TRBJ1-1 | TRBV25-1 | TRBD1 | CASSVDRDTEAFF | TGTGCCAGCAGCGTAGACAGGGACACTGAAGCTTTCTTT
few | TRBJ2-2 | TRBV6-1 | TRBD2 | CASSEQRGNTGELFF | TGTGCCAGCAGTGAACAGCGGGGAAACACCGGGGAGCTGTTTTTT
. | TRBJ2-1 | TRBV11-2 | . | CASSLDSGSYNEQFF | TGTGCCAGCAGCTTAGATAGCGGATCGTACAATGAGCAGTTCTTC
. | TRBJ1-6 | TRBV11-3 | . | CASSRTAGNSPLHF | TGTGCCAGCAGCAGGACAGCCGGGAATTCACCCCTCCACTTT
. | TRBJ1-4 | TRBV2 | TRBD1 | CASSRDRGDPLPLYEKLFF | TGTGCCAGCAGTAGGGACAGGGGCGACCCACTTCCACTTTATGAAAAACTGTTTTTT
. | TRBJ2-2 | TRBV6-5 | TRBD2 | CASSLAGGLPGELFF | TGTGCCAGCAGTTTAGCGGGGGGGCTACCCGGGGAGCTGTTTTTT
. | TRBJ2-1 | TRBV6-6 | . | CASSYRQGSHNEQFF | TGTGCCAGCAGTTATCGCCAGGGGTCGCACAATGAGCAGTTCTTC
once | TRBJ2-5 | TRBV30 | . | CAWSVLSETQYF | TGTGCCTGGAGTGTACTGTCGGAGACCCAGTACTTC
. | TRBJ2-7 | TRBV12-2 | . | CASRFTVAGDYSYEQYF | TGTGCAAGTCGCTTTACCGTAGCGGGGGACTACTCCTACGAGCAGTACTTC
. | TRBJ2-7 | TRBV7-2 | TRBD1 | CASSWDRGSSYEQYF | TGTGCCAGCAGCTGGGACAGGGGGAGCTCCTACGAGCAGTACTTC
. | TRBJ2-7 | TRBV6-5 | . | CASSYGRTTYEQYF | TGTGCCAGCAGTTACGGCAGGACAACCTACGAGCAGTACTTT
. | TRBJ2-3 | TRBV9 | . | CASSARSGQGPDTQYF | TGTGCCAGCAGCGCCCGATCGGGTCAGGGCCCAGATACGCAGTATTTT
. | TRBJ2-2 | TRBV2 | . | CASSFPGGELFF | TGTGCCAGCAGTTTTCCCGGCGGGGAGCTGTTTTTT
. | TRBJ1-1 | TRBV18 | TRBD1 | CASSPPSGTGITEAFF | TGTGCCAGCTCACCACCCTCTGGGACAGGGATCACTGAAGCTTTCTTT
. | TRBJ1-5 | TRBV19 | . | CASSIEIGYDSNQPQHF | TGTGCCAGTAGTATAGAGATCGGGTACGATAGCAATCAGCCCCAGCATTTT
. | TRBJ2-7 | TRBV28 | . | CASSRPGTRSYEQYF | TGTGCCAGCAGTCGCCCCGGGACACGAAGCTACGAGCAGTACTTC
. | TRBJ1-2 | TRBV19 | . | CASSLGVFNYGYTF | TGTGCCAGTAGTTTGGGCGTCTTTAACTATGGCTACACCTTC
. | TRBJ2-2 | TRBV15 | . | CATSRDPTPNTGELFF | TGTGCCACCAGCAGAGATCCGACACCGAACACCGGGGAGCTGTTTTTT
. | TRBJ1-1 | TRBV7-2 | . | CASSYGQPWNTEAFF | TGTGCCAGCAGCTACGGACAGCCTTGGAACACTGAAGCTTTCTTT
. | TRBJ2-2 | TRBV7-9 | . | CASSLVLSGQTRAGELFF | TGTGCCAGCAGCTTAGTTTTAAGTGGGCAGACGCGCGCCGGGGAGCTGTTTTTT
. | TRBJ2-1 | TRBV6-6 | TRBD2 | CASTTSSIYNEQFF | TGTGCCAGCACGACTAGCTCAATATACAATGAGCAGTTCTTC
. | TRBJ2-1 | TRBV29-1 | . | CSVRSGLHNEQFF | TGCAGCGTTCGGAGCGGGCTACACAATGAGCAGTTCTTC
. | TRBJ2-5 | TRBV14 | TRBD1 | CASSQPLPGQGAVVQTQYF | TGTGCCAGCAGCCAACCTCTTCCGGGACAGGGGGCCGTTGTACAGACCCAGTACTTC
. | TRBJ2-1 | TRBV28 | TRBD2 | CASGDTSTGTSAINEQFF | TGTGCCAGCGGAGACACTTCGACCGGGACTAGCGCTATCAATGAGCAGTTCTTC
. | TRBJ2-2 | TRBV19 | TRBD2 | CASSGTSGTGELFF | TGTGCCAGTAGCGGGACTAGCGGGACCGGGGAGCTGTTTTTT
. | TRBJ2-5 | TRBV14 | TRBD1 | CASSQLWGQGQETQYF | TGTGCCAGCAGCCAACTTTGGGGACAGGGACAAGAGACCCAGTACTTC
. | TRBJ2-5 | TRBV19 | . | CASSILGVETQYF | TGTGCCAGTAGTATCCTCGGTGTGGAGACCCAGTACTTC
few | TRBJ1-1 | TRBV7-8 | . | CASSLGAGSNTEAFF | TGTGCCAGCAGCTTAGGAGCGGGCTCGAACACTGAAGCTTTCTTT
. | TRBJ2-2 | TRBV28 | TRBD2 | CASSPSPGGFTGELFF | TGTGCCAGCAGTCCCTCGCCGGGAGGGTTCACCGGGGAGCTGTTTTTT
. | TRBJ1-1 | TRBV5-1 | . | CASSLDFFRRNTEAFF | TGCGCCAGCAGCCTTGACTTTTTTCGGCGGAACACTGAAGCTTTCTTT
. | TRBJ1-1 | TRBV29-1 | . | CSARREGTEAFF | TGCAGCGCCCGCAGGGAGGGCACTGAAGCTTTCTTT
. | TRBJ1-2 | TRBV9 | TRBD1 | CASSGGSGQGDYGYTF | TGTGCCAGCAGCGGGGGATCGGGACAGGGGGACTATGGCTACACCTTC
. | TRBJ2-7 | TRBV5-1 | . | CASSSPGSVYEQYF | TGCGCCAGCAGCTCACCCGGGTCCGTCTACGAGCAGTACTTC
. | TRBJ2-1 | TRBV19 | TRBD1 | CASSRNRGRWYEQFF | TGTGCCAGTAGTAGGAACAGGGGGCGATGGTATGAGCAGTTCTTC
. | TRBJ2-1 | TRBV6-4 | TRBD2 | CASSPLPGGGNEQFF | TGTGCCAGCAGCCCACTTCCGGGAGGAGGGAATGAGCAGTTCTTC
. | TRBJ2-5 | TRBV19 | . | CASSIEQETQYF | TGTGCCAGTAGTATTGAGCAAGAGACCCAGTACTTC
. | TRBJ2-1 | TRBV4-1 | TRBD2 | CASSQGVAGGPNEQFF | TGCGCCAGCAGCCAGGGGGTAGCGGGGGGGCCGAATGAGCAGTTCTTC
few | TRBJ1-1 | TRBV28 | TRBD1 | CASSFVDRAGIGTEAFF | TGTGCCAGCAGTTTCGTAGACAGGGCGGGTATTGGGACTGAAGCTTTCTTT
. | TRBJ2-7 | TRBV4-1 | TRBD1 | CASSQDPNFGTAYEQYF | TGCGCCAGCAGCCAAGATCCCAACTTTGGGACAGCCTACGAGCAGTACTTC